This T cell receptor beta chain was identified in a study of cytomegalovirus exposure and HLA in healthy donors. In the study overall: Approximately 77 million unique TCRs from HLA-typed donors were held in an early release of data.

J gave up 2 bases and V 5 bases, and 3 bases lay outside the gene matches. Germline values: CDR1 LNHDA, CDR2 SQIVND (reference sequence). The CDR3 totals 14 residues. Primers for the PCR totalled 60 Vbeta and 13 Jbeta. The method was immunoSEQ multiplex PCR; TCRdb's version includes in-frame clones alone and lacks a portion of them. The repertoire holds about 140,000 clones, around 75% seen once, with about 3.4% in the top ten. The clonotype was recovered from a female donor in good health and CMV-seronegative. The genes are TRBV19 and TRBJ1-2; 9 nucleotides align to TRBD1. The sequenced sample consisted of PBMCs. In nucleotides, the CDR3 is TGTGCCAGTAGTCTGGGACAGGGCAACTATGGCTACACCTTC. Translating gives CASSLGQGNYGYTF.